The next 11 T cell receptor beta chains were all read from a single sample in a study of blood T cell repertoires in COVID-19. Produced via immunoSEQ multiplex PCR; TCRdb's table is partial and in-frame only. The table includes around 160,000 clones, 75% to 90% detected once. The sample consisted of PBMCs or T cells enriched from blood (not recorded which). These receptors originate from a woman between 35 and 50 years old who had been exposed to COVID-19.

The V and J genes are TRBV13 and TRBJ1-1; a possible D gene is TRBD1 (5 bases). V lost 5 bases to trimming and J lost 5 bases, with 18 bases between them. There are 15 residues in the CDR3. CDR1 PRHDT and CDR2 FYEKMQ come from the germline V gene (reference sequence). CDR3 DNA sequence: TGTGCCAGCAGCGCATCCCCGGGGGGTTTAACTGAAGCTTTCTTT. As protein: CASSASPGGLTEAFF.

This sequence joins TRBV6-2 or TRBV6-3 and TRBJ2-7; tentatively, D is TRBD2 (5 bases). Trimming removed 2 bases at V and 4 bases at J, with 9 bases between. This CDR3 region has 13 residues. Germline CDR1 MNHEY, CDR2 SVGEGT. Here the CDR3 reads CASSYPGIYEQYF. As DNA, the CDR3 is TGTGCCAGCAGTTACCCGGGGATATACGAGCAGTACTTC.

V gene TRBV7-5 combines with J gene TRBJ2-2; the DNA was not compared with TRBD1, the D call given in the table. TRBV7-5 counts as a pseudogene. The CDR3 is 14 residues long. DNA of the CDR3: TGTGCCAGAAGCTTGGACAGGGTAAGCGGGGAGCTGTTTTTT. It yields the protein CARSLDRVSGELFF.

This clone was seen a handful of times. The rearrangement joins TRBV7-8 to TRBJ1-2; no reliable D call. Trimming shortened V by 5 bases and J by 9 bases, and 10 bases separated the two germline ends. The CDR3 has 11 amino acids. Germline CDR1 reads SGHVS; CDR2 reads FQNEAQ. In nucleotides, the CDR3 is TGTGCCAGCAGCCCGCGAGTTAGCTACACCTTC. It is translated as CASSPRVSYTF.

This chain uses TRBV5-4 with TRBJ1-1; TRBD1 agrees at 8 bases. Trimming removed 0 bases from V and 4 bases from J; junction bases left unmatched: 11. The length of the CDR3 is 17 residues. CDR1 is SGHNT, CDR2 YYREEE, per germline (reference sequence). DNA of the CDR3: TGTGCCAGCAGCTTGGCCCGAAGTGGCAGGGGGCTCACTGAAGCTTTCTTT. Amino acid sequence: CASSLARSGRGLTEAFF.

The CDR3 loop reads CSVEASYSYEQYF. As DNA, the CDR3 is TGCAGCGTTGAGGCTAGCTACTCCTACGAGCAGTACTTC. The V and J genes are TRBV29-1 and TRBJ2-7; weak D call: TRBD2 (5 bases). Trimming took off 3 bases at V and 0 bases at J, with 9 bases between the two ends. The germline gives CDR1 SQVTM, CDR2 ANQGSEA. This CDR3 is built from 13 residues.

The chain employs TRBV10-3 and TRBJ1-3, with D possibly being TRBD1 (5 bases). CDR1 and CDR2 (germline): ENHRY, SYGVKD. This CDR3 has 11 residues. V lost 9 bases and J 3 bases, leaving 6 bases between the germline ends. The CDR3 DNA sequence: TGTGCCATTACAGGTGGAAACACCATATATTTT. Its protein product is CAITGGNTIYF.

The V call is TRBV14, the J call TRBJ2-1; D is unresolved. The CDR3 is 17 residues long. Germline CDR1 and CDR2: SGHDN and FVKESK. Trimming removed 0 bases from V and 1 base from J, with 13 bases in between. CDR3 in DNA: TGTGCCAGCAGCCAAGATCTAGGCCCCTTATCCTACAATGAGCAGTTCTTC. Translation gives CASSQDLGPLSYNEQFF.

The V call is TRBV3-1 (or the pseudogene TRBV3-2), the J call TRBJ1-2; 7 positions match TRBD1. The V segment lost 3 bases and the J segment 4 bases; nucleotides outside the gene matches: 2. The germline gives CDR1 LGHDT, CDR2 YNNKEL (reference sequence). The length of the CDR3 is 13 residues. The CDR3 region is CASSQNRGYGYTF. For the CDR3, the DNA is TGTGCCAGCAGCCAGAACAGGGGCTATGGCTACACCTTC.

V is TRBV24-1 and J is TRBJ2-3, with D perhaps TRBD1 (6 bases). CDR1 and CDR2 (germline): KGHDR, SFDVKD. V lost 3 bases, J lost 10 bases, and 16 bases lay in between. The CDR3 totals 14 residues. As DNA, the CDR3 is TGTGCCACCAGTGATGGGCCGACAGGCACTTCGCAGTATTTT. It specifies CATSDGPTGTSQYF.

This CDR3 is CSASRDRGVLLNEKLFF. The CDR3 DNA reads TGCAGTGCTAGTAGGGACAGGGGCGTCCTCCTCAATGAAAAACTGTTTTTT. The V and J genes are TRBV20-1 and TRBJ1-4, with 10 bases identical to TRBD1. Germline V gene data show CDR1 as DFQATT and CDR2 as SNEGSKA (reference sequence). V dropped 3 bases and J dropped 5; count of bases not matched to a gene: 12. The length of the CDR3 is 17 residues.